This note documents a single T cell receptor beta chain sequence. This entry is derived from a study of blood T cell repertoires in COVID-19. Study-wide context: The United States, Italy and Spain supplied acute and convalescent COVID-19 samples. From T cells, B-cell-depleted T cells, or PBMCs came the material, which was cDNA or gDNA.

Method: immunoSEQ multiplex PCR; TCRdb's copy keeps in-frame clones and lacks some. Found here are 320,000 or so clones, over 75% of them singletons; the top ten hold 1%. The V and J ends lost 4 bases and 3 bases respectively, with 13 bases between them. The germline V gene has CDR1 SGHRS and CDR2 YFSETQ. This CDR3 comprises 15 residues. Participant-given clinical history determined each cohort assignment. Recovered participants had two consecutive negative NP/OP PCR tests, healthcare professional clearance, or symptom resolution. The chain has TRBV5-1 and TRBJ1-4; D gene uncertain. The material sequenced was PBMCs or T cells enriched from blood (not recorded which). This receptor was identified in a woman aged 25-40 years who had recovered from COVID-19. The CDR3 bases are TGCGCCAGCAGCCAAGACGGGGAGGCTAATGAAAAACTGTTTTTT. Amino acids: CASSQDGEANEKLFF.